Following are 30 T cell receptor beta chains from one sample sequenced in a study of T cells expressing NK-cell markers. Each CDR3 protein gets one entry in TCRdb, which reprocessed the 5' RACE reads and gives no DNA. The table for this sample gives roughly 380,000 distinct CDR3 sequences. Sequenced sample: blood T cells: a sorted CD56 or NKG2C T cell subset, CD4+ or CD8+ T cells, or bulk PBMC T cells (not recorded which). The source of these receptors is a man between 18 and 69 years old in good health.

V is TRBV14 and J is TRBJ2-5; there is no DNA to check the TCRdb D call of TRBD1. In germline, CDR1 is SGHDN, CDR2 FVKESK. This CDR3 is 15 amino acids long. The CDR3 loop reads CASSQGRTGGETQYF.

The CDR3 sequence: CSVGGGPSEQFF. The rearrangement links TRBV29-1 to TRBJ2-1; TCRdb's D gene call, TRBD1, goes unchecked for lack of DNA. CDR3 length: 12 residues. Germline CDR1 SQVTM, CDR2 ANQGSEA.

The rearrangement links TRBV15 to TRBJ1-5; the D call of TRBD1 rests on TCRdb alone, since no DNA is present to check it. This CDR3 has 16 residues. Germline values: CDR1 LNHNV, CDR2 YYDKDF (reference sequence). CDR3 in amino acids: CATSREFVPETQPQHF.

The rearrangement uses TRBV12-3 or TRBV12-4 and TRBJ2-5; as DNA is missing, the TRBD2 call by TCRdb cannot be tested. The CDR3 contains 14 residues. The CDR3 reads CASGKNSGGETQYF.

The genes are TRBV5-1 and TRBJ1-6; the TRBD1 assignment by TCRdb is unverifiable without DNA. Germline V gives CDR1 SGHRS, CDR2 YFSETQ. The CDR3 has 16 residues. The chain's CDR3 is CASSLFPGVGDSPLHF.

The chain links TRBV28 to TRBJ2-7. Per germline, CDR1 MDHEN and CDR2 SYDVKM. The CDR3 runs to 15 residues. CDR3 sequence: CASSLPGLDIYEQYF.

The V gene is TRBV12-3 or TRBV12-4, the J gene TRBJ1-5. The CDR3 runs to 13 residues. The CDR3 sequence: CASSTFEGQPQHF.

The CDR3 reads CASSTGGGDGYTF. The rearrangement uses TRBV9 and TRBJ1-2; TCRdb indicates TRBD1, and absent DNA this call remains unverified. The CDR3 loop spans 13 amino acids. Germline CDR1 and CDR2: SGDLS and YYNGEE.

J is TRBJ2-3 and V is TRBV28; TCRdb indicates TRBD2, and absent DNA this call remains unverified. CDR1 is MDHEN, CDR2 SYDVKM, per germline. CDR3 length equals 17 residues. This CDR3 reads CASSPSGTSGGRDTQYF.

The rearrangement uses TRBV7-8 and TRBJ2-7; TCRdb picks TRBD2, but there is no DNA to check that call. Per the germline V gene, CDR1 is SGHVS and CDR2 is FQNEAQ. The CDR3 consists of 17 residues. CDR3 region: CASSPRTASGGSYEQYF.

This sequence joins TRBV2 and TRBJ1-1; absent DNA, TCRdb's TRBD1 call cannot be checked. The CDR3 is 14 residues long. Looked up from germline, CDR1 is SNHLY and CDR2 is FYNNEI. This CDR3 reads CASSDEGARTEAFF.

The chain has TRBV5-1 and TRBJ2-2; TCRdb names TRBD2, which stays unverified in the absence of DNA. Germline V lookup: CDR1 SGHRS, CDR2 YFSETQ. The length of the CDR3 is 15 residues. The CDR3 sequence is CASSFGGVDTGELFF.

The V gene is TRBV6-2 or TRBV6-3, the J gene TRBJ2-5; TCRdb proposes TRBD1, but this gene call is untestable without DNA. There are 14 residues in the CDR3. The germline CDR1 and CDR2 sequences are MNHEY and SVGEGT. The CDR3 here is CASSPDRGRETQYF.

The chain employs TRBV28 and TRBJ1-4; TCRdb indicates TRBD1, and absent DNA this call remains unverified. The CDR3 is 15 amino acids. Germline V lookup: CDR1 MDHEN, CDR2 SYDVKM. CDR3 in amino acids: CASSLGDWANEKLFF.

The chain carries TRBV18 and TRBJ2-1; TCRdb picks TRBD2, but there is no DNA to check that call. The CDR3 runs to 14 residues. CDR1 is KGHSH and CDR2 is LQKENI in the germline V gene. CDR3 sequence: CASSRASGGNEQFF.

J is TRBJ2-3 and V is TRBV12-3 or TRBV12-4; the D gene TCRdb calls, TRBD2, cannot be checked with no DNA. The CDR3 covers 16 residues. The CDR3 is CASSLGGGKSTDTQYF.

The V and J genes are TRBV6-5 and TRBJ1-4; TCRdb outputs TRBD1, but without DNA this stays unchecked. The CDR3 has 15 amino acids. In germline, CDR1 is MNHEY, CDR2 SVGAGI. This CDR3 reads CASSYSTGGHEKLFF.

The chain recombines TRBV7-2 with TRBJ2-7; the TRBD1 assignment by TCRdb is unverifiable without DNA. CDR1 and CDR2 from the germline V gene are SGHTA and FQGNSA. The CDR3 is 15 amino acids. The CDR3 loop reads CASSLDRHQTYEQYF.

This chain connects TRBV20-1 to TRBJ1-1. CDR3 length: 14 residues. Germline V gene lookup returns CDR1 DFQATT and CDR2 SNEGSKA (reference sequence). The CDR3 is CSARDNGRMTEAFF.

The chain carries TRBV2 and TRBJ1-1; TCRdb's D call, TRBD1, is unchecked because there is no DNA. The CDR3 has 16 amino acids. Germline lookup yields CDR1 SNHLY and CDR2 FYNNEI. The CDR3 sequence is CASRGRSPQGNTEAFF.

J is TRBJ2-1 and V is TRBV5-8; the D gene TCRdb calls, TRBD1, cannot be checked with no DNA. Looked up from germline, CDR1 is SGHTS and CDR2 is YDEGEE. The length of the CDR3 is 16 residues. CDR3 loop: CASSPFLGQRDNEQFF.

V is TRBV2 and J is TRBJ2-7; checking the TCRdb D call of TRBD1 is not possible without DNA. The CDR3 has 13 amino acids. CDR1 is SNHLY, CDR2 FYNNEI, per germline. The CDR3 loop is CANSGGPSYEQYF.

The J gene is TRBJ1-2, the V gene TRBV5-1. The germline CDR1 and CDR2 sequences are SGHRS and YFSETQ. The CDR3 has 15 residues. The CDR3 spells CASSSGPGPLYGYTF.

The rearrangement uses TRBV7-6 and TRBJ2-3; TCRdb calls TRBD1, which cannot be checked without DNA. The germline CDR1 and CDR2 sequences are SGHVS and FNYEAQ. The CDR3 contains 15 residues. Here the CDR3 reads CASGYRGGGTDTQYF.

The rearrangement links TRBV12-3 or TRBV12-4 to TRBJ2-7; TCRdb calls TRBD1, which cannot be checked without DNA. The CDR3 is 16 amino acids. The CDR3 sequence is CASKKQGIGSGYEQYF.

The rearrangement uses TRBV6-1 and TRBJ2-1; TCRdb indicates TRBD1, and absent DNA this call remains unverified. Germline CDR1 is MNHNS and CDR2 is SASEGT. This CDR3 is built from 14 residues. This CDR3 reads CASSTPLLGTGVFF.

The chain carries TRBV6-5 and TRBJ2-2; TCRdb proposes TRBD1, but this gene call is untestable without DNA. The V gene's germline CDR1 is MNHEY and CDR2 SVGAGI. The CDR3 loop spans 15 amino acids. This CDR3 reads CASSYHPGGHGELFF.

The genes are TRBV6-1 and TRBJ2-6; there is no DNA to check the TCRdb D call of TRBD1. The germline CDR1 and CDR2 sequences are MNHNS and SASEGT. The CDR3 is 16 amino acids. This CDR3 is CASSTGQNSGANVLTF.

J is TRBJ2-7 and V is TRBV7-9; TCRdb reports TRBD1, a call that lacks DNA to check it against. There are 18 residues in the CDR3. In germline, CDR1 is SEHNR, CDR2 FQNEAQ (reference sequence). CDR3 amino acids: CASSRMGRQGVAPYEQYF.

This chain connects TRBV27 to TRBJ2-3; TCRdb indicates TRBD2, and absent DNA this call remains unverified. The length of the CDR3 is 19 residues. CDR1 MNHEY and CDR2 SMNVEV come from the germline V gene (reference sequence). The CDR3 here is CASSLRSGRSGADTDTQYF.